These 14 T cell receptor beta chains were all obtained from the same sample, sequenced in a study of CD8+ T cells in alopecia areata. Treatment given: oral pan-JAK inhibitor, 5-10 mg twice daily. cDNA serving as the sequencing template came from extracted, reverse transcribed RNA. Produced via immunoSEQ multiplex PCR; TCRdb's table is partial and in-frame only. Here the sample spans 190,000 or so clones, 58% being singletons. The specimen comprised CD4+ T cells sorted from blood, sampled at week 24, from a patient treated with tofacitinib. The origin of the receptors is a human donor with alopecia areata.

This clone was picked up one time. J is TRBJ2-6 and V is TRBV19; D is undetermined. CDR1 is LNHDA, CDR2 SQIVND, per germline (reference sequence). This CDR3 is built from 14 residues. Trimming removed 11 bases from V and 0 bases from J, with 11 bases in between. The CDR3 DNA follows: TGTGCCTCCCGGACGGGCTCTGGGGCCAACGTCCTGACTTTC. It encodes CASRTGSGANVLTF.

Details on this clone: The same CDR3 is also encoded by other DNA sequences in this sample. The chain is built from TRBV25-1 and TRBJ1-5, with D perhaps matching TRBD1 (5 bases). V was pared by 3 bases and J by 0 bases, with 18 bases between. Germline values: CDR1 MGHDK, CDR2 SYGVNS. CDR3 length: 18 residues. CDR3 loop: CASSEGGYGHNSNQPQHF. The CDR3 DNA sequence: TGTGCCAGCAGTGAGGGTGGTTACGGACACAATAGCAATCAGCCCCAGCATTTT.

V gene TRBV29-1 combines with J gene TRBJ1-1; D is possibly TRBD1 (5 bases). Germline V gene lookup returns CDR1 SQVTM and CDR2 ANQGSEA. Trimming stripped 5 bases from V and 0 bases from J, with 10 bases between. The CDR3 has 13 residues. The CDR3 sequence: CSVLRRVNTEAFF. In nucleotides, the CDR3 is TGCAGCGTTCTTCGCAGGGTGAACACTGAAGCTTTCTTT.

This chain connects TRBV29-1 to TRBJ1-2, with 9 nucleotides matching TRBD1. Unmatched junction bases numbered 5, after V lost 7 bases and J lost 8 bases. CDR1 and CDR2 (germline): SQVTM, ANQGSEA. The CDR3 runs 11 residues. The DNA for the CDR3 is TGCAGCGCAGGACAGGGGAGCGGCTACACCTTC. Protein: CSAGQGSGYTF. The full variable domain, in which reference TRBV29-1 and TRBJ1-2 provide the parts outside the CDR3, is SAVISQKPSRDICQRGTSLTIQCQVDSQVTMMFWYRQQPGQSLTLIATANQGSEATYESGFVIDKFPISRPNLTFSTLTVSNMSPEDSSIYLCSAGQGSGYTFGSGTRLTVV.

In DNA form, the CDR3 reads TGTGCCAGCAGCGTGGACCAAAGCGGGGCCAACGTCCTGACTTTC. This gives the protein CASSVDQSGANVLTF. The chain uses TRBV5-4 and TRBJ2-6, with D unclear. Per the germline V gene, CDR1 is SGHNT and CDR2 is YYREEE (reference sequence). V lost 4 bases and J 4 bases, leaving 12 bases between the germline ends. There are 15 residues in the CDR3.

V is TRBV7-9 and J is TRBJ2-5; D remains ambiguous. The CDR3 is 13 amino acids. V dropped 3 bases and J dropped 2 bases, with 7 bases sitting between them. The germline gives CDR1 SEHNR, CDR2 FQNEAQ (reference sequence). The CDR3 region is CASSLDVQETQYF. The CDR3 nucleotides read TGTGCCAGCAGCTTGGACGTACAAGAGACCCAGTACTTC.

The chain recombines TRBV15 with TRBJ1-1; D remains ambiguous. The CDR3 runs to 11 residues. Germline V CDR1 and CDR2: LNHNV, YYDKDF (reference sequence). V lost 0 bases and J 7 bases, leaving 3 bases between the germline ends. The CDR3 DNA reads as TGTGCCACCAGCAGAGAATTTGAAGCTTTCTTT. Protein: CATSREFEAFF.

This clone turned up a few times. V usage is TRBV9 and J usage is TRBJ2-1; D gene unclear. This CDR3 comprises 12 residues. V lost 0 bases to trimming and J lost 9 bases, with 7 bases between them. Germline CDR1 and CDR2: SGDLS and YYNGEE. DNA for the CDR3: TGTGCCAGCAGCGTAGTGGAAGGTGAGCAGTTCTTC. Amino acid sequence: CASSVVEGEQFF.

The genes are TRBV6-5 and TRBJ2-5; weak D call: TRBD2 (5 bases). This CDR3 spans 13 amino acids. Trimming stripped 6 bases from V and 5 bases from J, with 13 bases between. Germline-derived CDR1 and CDR2 are MNHEY and SVGAGI. DNA of the CDR3: TGTGCCAGCAGGTCTACTAGAGCGGAGACCCAGTACTTC. This codes for CASRSTRAETQYF.

This chain links TRBV30 with TRBJ2-1; D remains ambiguous. The CDR3 has 14 amino acids. Germline assignment: CDR1 GTSNPN and CDR2 SVGIG (reference sequence). V lost 5 bases to trimming and J lost 0 bases, with 11 bases between them. The CDR3 loop reads CAWDSIPSYNEQFF. The CDR3 region has the DNA TGTGCCTGGGATAGTATCCCCTCCTACAATGAGCAGTTCTTC. The whole variable domain, filled in from reference TRBV30 and TRBJ2-1, reads SQTIHQWPATLVQPVGSPLSLECTVEGTSNPNLYWYRQAAGRGLQLLFYSVGIGQISSEVPQNLSASRPQDRQFILSSKKLLLSDSGFYLCAWDSIPSYNEQFFGPGTRLTVL.

The chain combines TRBV29-1 with TRBJ2-3; D is ambiguous. Trimming cost V 1 base and J 6 bases, with 8 bases left between them. The CDR3 totals 12 residues. Germline V CDR1 and CDR2: SQVTM, ANQGSEA. Written as DNA, the CDR3 is TGCAGCGTTGAAGGGGGTCTTGATACGCAGTATTTT. Translating gives CSVEGGLDTQYF.

Of note for this clone: This sample includes further DNA sequences coding for the same CDR3. The CDR3 loop reads CASSPRGPDTQYF. The CDR3 DNA sequence: TGTGCCAGCAGCCCCAGGGGTCCAGATACGCAGTATTTT. The V call is TRBV7-9, the J call TRBJ2-3; TRBD1 is a possible D gene (6 bases). This CDR3 has 13 amino acids. Germline V CDR1 and CDR2: SEHNR, FQNEAQ (reference sequence). Trimming took 5 bases from V and 4 from J, leaving 10 bases between them.

The chain combines TRBV18 with TRBJ1-2; 8 bases are shared with TRBD1. The ends lost 1 base at V and 3 bases at J; junction bases unmatched: 4. Germline assignment: CDR1 KGHSH and CDR2 LQKENI. The CDR3 runs to 15 residues. CDR3 in DNA: TGTGCCAGCTCACCACAACAGGGGGTCGACTATGGCTACACCTTC. It codes for CASSPQQGVDYGYTF. Using reference TRBV18 and TRBJ1-2 for the parts outside the CDR3, the full variable domain is NAGVMQNPRHLVRRRGQEARLRCSPMKGHSHVYWYRQLPEEGLKFMVYLQKENIIDESGMPKERFSAEFPKEGPSILRIQQVVRGDSAAYFCASSPQQGVDYGYTFGSGTRLTVV.

The rearrangement links TRBV4-2 to TRBJ1-1; 8 bases line up with TRBD1. V lost 4 bases, J lost 3 bases, and 4 bases stayed unmatched. The CDR3 spans 14 residues. CDR1 and CDR2 from the germline V gene are LGHNA and YNFKEQ. The CDR3 is CASSREDRDTEAFF. The CDR3 DNA reads TGTGCCAGCAGCCGTGAGGACAGGGACACTGAAGCTTTCTTT.